These 11 T cell receptor beta chains were sequenced from one sample in a study of blood T cell repertoires in COVID-19. Sequenced by immunoSEQ multiplex PCR; TCRdb stores in-frame clones only, minus some. The sample carries roughly 100,000 clones, more than 75% recorded once. Sequenced input: peripheral blood. These TCRs come from a human donor in a cohort sampled during active COVID-19.

CDR3 nucleotide sequence: TGTGCCAGCAGCCAACAGACAGGGAACGAGCAGTACTTC. As protein: CASSQQTGNEQYF. This sequence joins TRBV7-3 and TRBJ2-7; 7 bases map to TRBD1. The germline V gene has CDR1 SGHTA and CDR2 FQGTGA. The CDR3 spans 13 residues. V trimming: 5 bases; J trimming: 5 bases; junction bases outside the gene matches: 6.

This clone has a single count. CDR3: CAISPGQGVSEAFF. CDR3 DNA sequence: TGTGCCATCAGCCCGGGACAGGGGGTGAGTGAAGCTTTCTTT. This rearrangement joins TRBV10-3 to TRBJ1-1, with 11 nucleotides matching TRBD1. The CDR3 loop spans 14 amino acids. V lost 6 bases, J lost 7 bases, and 7 bases stayed unmatched. Germline lookup yields CDR1 ENHRY and CDR2 SYGVKD.

This chain joins TRBV5-1 and TRBJ2-1; the D gene is possibly TRBD2 (6 bases). This CDR3 is 14 amino acids long. V was clipped by 4 bases and J by 7 bases, with 15 bases between them. Germline V gene data show CDR1 as SGHRS and CDR2 as YFSETQ. The CDR3 sequence is CASSRTAGGNEQFF. Here the CDR3 DNA reads TGCGCCAGCAGCCGGACGGCCGGAGGGAATGAGCAGTTCTTC.

V and J are TRBV2 and TRBJ1-5, with D possibly matching TRBD1 (5 bases). CDR3 size: 15 residues. V was pared by 0 bases and J by 7 bases, with 13 bases between. Germline CDR1 SNHLY, CDR2 FYNNEI. The CDR3 DNA reads TGTGCCAGCAGTGAAGCGTCAACCACAGGCCAGCCCCAGCATTTT. Translated: CASSEASTTGQPQHF. The whole variable domain, filled in from reference TRBV2 and TRBJ1-5, reads EPEVTQTPSHQVTQMGQEVILRCVPISNHLYFYWYRQILGQKVEFLVSFYNNEISEKSEIFDDQFSVERPDGSNFTLKIRSTKLEDSAMYFCASSEASTTGQPQHFGDGTRLSIL.

This chain joins TRBV6-6 and TRBJ1-1; no clear D gene. V shed 3 bases and J shed 3 bases, with 14 bases lying between them. Germline V gene data show CDR1 as MNHNY and CDR2 as SVGAGI (reference sequence). The CDR3 is 15 residues long. CDR3 protein: CASSYAPEEDTEAFF. CDR3 sequence (DNA): TGTGCCAGCAGTTATGCCCCGGAGGAGGACACTGAAGCTTTCTTT.

V and J are TRBV28 and TRBJ2-7; 9 bases are a match to TRBD1. Germline V CDR1 and CDR2: MDHEN, SYDVKM. J gave up 1 base and V 7 bases, and 8 bases lay outside the gene matches. CDR3 length equals 15 residues. The CDR3 here is CASINTGGASYEQYF. The CDR3 nucleotides read TGTGCCAGCATCAATACAGGGGGCGCATCCTACGAGCAGTACTTC.

The V gene is TRBV2, the J gene TRBJ2-3, with unresolved D. Germline V CDR1 and CDR2: SNHLY, FYNNEI. The CDR3 is 11 amino acids. V gave up 6 bases and J gave up 7 bases, with 8 bases separating them. CDR3 residues: CASSGGNTQYF. CDR3 bases: TGTGCCAGCAGCGGCGGTAATACGCAGTATTTT.

The chain joins TRBV19 to TRBJ1-5, with D perhaps TRBD1 (6 bases). This CDR3 spans 15 amino acids. Trimming took off 4 bases at V and 6 bases at J, with 16 bases between the two ends. Germline assignment: CDR1 LNHDA and CDR2 SQIVND (reference sequence). The CDR3 region is CASSTSDRTPQPQHF. The CDR3 DNA reads as TGTGCCAGTAGTACATCGGACAGAACCCCTCAGCCCCAGCATTTT.

The chain has TRBV25-1 and TRBJ2-3; D ambiguous. The CDR3 consists of 14 residues. V was shortened by 7 bases and J by 1 base, with 12 bases between the two germline ends. Germline V gene sequence: CDR1 MGHDK, CDR2 SYGVNS. Here the CDR3 reads CASTSVRGTDTQYF. CDR3 bases: TGTGCCAGCACCTCGGTCCGGGGCACAGATACGCAGTATTTT.

This CDR3 reads CASSVGGVGTDTQYF. The CDR3 nucleotides read TGTGCCAGCAGCGTAGGCGGGGTCGGGACAGATACGCAGTATTTT. The rearrangement uses TRBV9 and TRBJ2-3, with D maybe TRBD2 (6 bases). The length of the CDR3 is 15 residues. V lost 0 bases to trimming and J lost 3 bases, with 11 bases between them. Per the germline V gene, CDR1 is SGDLS and CDR2 is YYNGEE.

The V call is TRBV10-3, the J call TRBJ1-1; perhaps TRBD1 as D (6 bases). The CDR3 consists of 15 residues. Germline loops: CDR1 ENHRY, CDR2 SYGVKD. Trimming stripped 2 bases from V and 1 base from J, with 11 bases between. The CDR3 DNA sequence: TGTGCCATCAGTGAGCCGGGACACTCGAACACTGAAGCTTTCTTT. Protein: CAISEPGHSNTEAFF.